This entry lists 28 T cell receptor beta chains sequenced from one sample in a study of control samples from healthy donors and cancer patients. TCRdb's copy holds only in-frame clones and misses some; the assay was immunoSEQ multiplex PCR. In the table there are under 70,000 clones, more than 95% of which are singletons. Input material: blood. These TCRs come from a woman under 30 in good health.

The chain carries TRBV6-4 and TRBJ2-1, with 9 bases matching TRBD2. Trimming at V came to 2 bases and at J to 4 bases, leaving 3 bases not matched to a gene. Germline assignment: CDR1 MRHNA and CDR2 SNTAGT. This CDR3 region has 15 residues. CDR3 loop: CASSDRSGGYNEQFF. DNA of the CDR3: TGTGCCAGCAGTGACCGTAGCGGGGGTTACAATGAGCAGTTCTTC.

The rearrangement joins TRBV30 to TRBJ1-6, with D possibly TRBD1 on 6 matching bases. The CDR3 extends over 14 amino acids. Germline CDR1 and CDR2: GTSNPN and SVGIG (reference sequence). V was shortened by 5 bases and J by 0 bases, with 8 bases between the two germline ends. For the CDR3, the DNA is TGTGCCTGGGACAGGAGCTCCTATAATTCACCCCTCCACTTT. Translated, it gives CAWDRSSYNSPLHF. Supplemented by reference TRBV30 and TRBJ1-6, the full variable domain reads SQTIHQWPATLVQPVGSPLSLECTVEGTSNPNLYWYRQAAGRGLQLLFYSVGIGQISSEVPQNLSASRPQDRQFILSSKKLLLSDSGFYLCAWDRSSYNSPLHFGNGTRLTVT.

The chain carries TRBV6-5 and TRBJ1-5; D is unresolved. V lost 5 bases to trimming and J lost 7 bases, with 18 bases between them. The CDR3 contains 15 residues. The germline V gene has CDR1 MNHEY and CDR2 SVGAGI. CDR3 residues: CASSRRLEFGQPQHF. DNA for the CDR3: TGTGCCAGCAGTCGAAGGCTGGAATTCGGGCAGCCCCAGCATTTT.

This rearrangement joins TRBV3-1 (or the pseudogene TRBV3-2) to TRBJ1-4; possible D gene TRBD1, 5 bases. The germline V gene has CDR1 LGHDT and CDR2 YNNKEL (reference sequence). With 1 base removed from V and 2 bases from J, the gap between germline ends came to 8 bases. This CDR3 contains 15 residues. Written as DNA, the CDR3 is TGTGCCAGCAGCCAAGTCGGGGGGACTAATGAAAAACTGTTTTTT. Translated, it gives CASSQVGGTNEKLFF.

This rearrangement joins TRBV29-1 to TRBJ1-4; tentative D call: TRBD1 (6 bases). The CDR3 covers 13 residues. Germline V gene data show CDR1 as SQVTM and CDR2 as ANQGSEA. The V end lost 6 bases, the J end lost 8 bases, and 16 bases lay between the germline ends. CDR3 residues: CSVGDRPGEKLFF. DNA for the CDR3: TGCAGCGTGGGAGACAGGCCAGGGGAAAAACTGTTTTTT.

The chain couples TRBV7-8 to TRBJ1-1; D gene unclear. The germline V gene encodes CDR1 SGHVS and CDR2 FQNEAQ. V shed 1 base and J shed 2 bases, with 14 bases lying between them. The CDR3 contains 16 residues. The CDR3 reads CASSLGTGKGNTEAFF. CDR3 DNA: TGTGCCAGCAGCTTAGGGACCGGGAAGGGAAACACTGAAGCTTTCTTT.

CDR3 in DNA: TGTGCCACCAGCAGAGATAAGGCAAGGGAAAAACTGTTTTTT. It encodes CATSRDKAREKLFF. J is TRBJ1-4 and V is TRBV15; D is undetermined. With 0 bases removed from V and 8 bases from J, the gap between germline ends came to 10 bases. This CDR3 is 14 amino acids long. Germline CDR1 and CDR2: LNHNV and YYDKDF (reference sequence).

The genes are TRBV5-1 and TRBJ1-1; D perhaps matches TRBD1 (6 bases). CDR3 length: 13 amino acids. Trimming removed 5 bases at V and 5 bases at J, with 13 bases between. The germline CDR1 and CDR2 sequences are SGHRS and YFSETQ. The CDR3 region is CASSRGIGTEAFF. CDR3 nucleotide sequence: TGCGCCAGCAGTAGGGGGATTGGGACTGAAGCTTTCTTT.

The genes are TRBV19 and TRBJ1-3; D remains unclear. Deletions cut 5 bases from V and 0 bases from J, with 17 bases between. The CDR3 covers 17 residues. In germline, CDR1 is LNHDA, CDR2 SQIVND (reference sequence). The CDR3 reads CASSLLRTGASGNTIYF. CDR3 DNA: TGTGCCAGTAGTCTCCTCCGGACGGGAGCCTCTGGAAACACCATATATTTT.

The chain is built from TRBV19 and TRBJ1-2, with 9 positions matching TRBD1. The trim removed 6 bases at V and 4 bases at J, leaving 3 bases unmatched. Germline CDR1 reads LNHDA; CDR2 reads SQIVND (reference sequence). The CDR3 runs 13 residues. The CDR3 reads CASSTGGGYGYTF. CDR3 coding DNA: TGTGCCAGTAGCACAGGGGGCGGCTATGGCTACACCTTC.

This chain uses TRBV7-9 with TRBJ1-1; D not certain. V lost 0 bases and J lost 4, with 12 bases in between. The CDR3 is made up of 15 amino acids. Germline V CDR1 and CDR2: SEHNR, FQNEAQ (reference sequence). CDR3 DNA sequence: TGTGCCAGCAGCTTAGCTGACCCCCGAGGCACTGAAGCTTTCTTT. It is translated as CASSLADPRGTEAFF.

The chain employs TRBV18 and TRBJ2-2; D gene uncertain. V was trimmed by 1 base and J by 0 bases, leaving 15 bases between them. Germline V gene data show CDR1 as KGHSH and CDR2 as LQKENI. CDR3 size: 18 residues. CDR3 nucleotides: TGTGCCAGCTCACCACTTAACGGCGATGGGGCGAACACCGGGGAGCTGTTTTTT. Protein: CASSPLNGDGANTGELFF.

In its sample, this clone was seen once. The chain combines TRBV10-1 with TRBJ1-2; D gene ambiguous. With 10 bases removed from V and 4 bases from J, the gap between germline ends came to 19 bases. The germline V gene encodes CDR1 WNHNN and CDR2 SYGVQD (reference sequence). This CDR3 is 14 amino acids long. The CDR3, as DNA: TGCGCCACTATAGACCTTCGAAGGCCCTATGGCTACACCTTC. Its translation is CATIDLRRPYGYTF.

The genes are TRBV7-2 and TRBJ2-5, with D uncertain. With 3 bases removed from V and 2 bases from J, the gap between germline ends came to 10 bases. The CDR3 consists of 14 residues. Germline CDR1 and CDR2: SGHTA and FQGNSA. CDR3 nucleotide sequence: TGTGCCAGCAGCTTCGGGTTTGGACAAGAGACCCAGTACTTC. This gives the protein CASSFGFGQETQYF. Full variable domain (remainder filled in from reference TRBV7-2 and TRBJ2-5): GAGVSQSPSNKVTEKGKDVELRCDPISGHTALYWYRQSLGQGLEFLIYFQGNSAPDKSGLPSDRFSAERTGGSVSTLTIQRTQQEDSAVYLCASSFGFGQETQYFGPGTRLLVL.

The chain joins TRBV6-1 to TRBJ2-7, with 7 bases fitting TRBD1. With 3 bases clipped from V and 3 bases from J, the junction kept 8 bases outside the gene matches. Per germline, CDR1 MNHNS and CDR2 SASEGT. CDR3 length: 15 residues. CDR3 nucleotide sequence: TGTGCCAGCAGTGAGGCAGGGGACAGCTTCTACGAGCAGTACTTC. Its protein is CASSEAGDSFYEQYF.

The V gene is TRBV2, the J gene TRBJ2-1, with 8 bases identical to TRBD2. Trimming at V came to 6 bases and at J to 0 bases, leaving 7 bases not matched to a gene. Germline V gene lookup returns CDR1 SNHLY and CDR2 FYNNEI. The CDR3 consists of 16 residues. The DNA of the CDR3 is TGTGCCAGCAGCCAGCGGGGGAGTAGCTCCTACAATGAGCAGTTCTTC. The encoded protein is CASSQRGSSSYNEQFF.

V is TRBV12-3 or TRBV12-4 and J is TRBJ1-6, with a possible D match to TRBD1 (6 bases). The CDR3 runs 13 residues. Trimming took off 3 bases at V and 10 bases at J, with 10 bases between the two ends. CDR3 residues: CASSLGAGSPLHF. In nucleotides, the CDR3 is TGTGCCAGCAGTTTGGGGGCTGGGTCACCCCTCCACTTT.

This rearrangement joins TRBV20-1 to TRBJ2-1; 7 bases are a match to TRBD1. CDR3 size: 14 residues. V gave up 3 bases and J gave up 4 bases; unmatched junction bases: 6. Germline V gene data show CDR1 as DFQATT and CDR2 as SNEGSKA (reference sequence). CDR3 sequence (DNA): TGCAGTGCTAGTGACAGGGTGCGTTACAATGAGCAGTTCTTC. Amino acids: CSASDRVRYNEQFF.

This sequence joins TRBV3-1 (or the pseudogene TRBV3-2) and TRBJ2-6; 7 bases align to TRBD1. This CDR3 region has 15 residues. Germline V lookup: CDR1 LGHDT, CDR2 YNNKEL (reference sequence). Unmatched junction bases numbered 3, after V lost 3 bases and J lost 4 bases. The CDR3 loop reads CASSHQGEGANVLTF. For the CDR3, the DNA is TGTGCCAGCAGCCATCAGGGGGAAGGGGCCAACGTCCTGACTTTC.

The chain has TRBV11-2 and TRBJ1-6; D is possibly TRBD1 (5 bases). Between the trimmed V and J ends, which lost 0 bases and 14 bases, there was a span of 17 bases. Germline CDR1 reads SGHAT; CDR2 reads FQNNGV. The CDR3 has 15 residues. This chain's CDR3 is CASSLEVGGRSTLHF. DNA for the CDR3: TGTGCCAGCAGCTTAGAAGTCGGGGGGAGGTCGACCCTCCACTTT. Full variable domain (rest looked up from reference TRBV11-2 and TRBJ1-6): EAGVAQSPRYKIIEKRQSVAFWCNPISGHATLYWYQQILGQGPKLLIQFQNNGVVDDSQLPKDRFSAERLKGVDSTLKIQPAKLEDSAVYLCASSLEVGGRSTLHFGNGTRLTVT.

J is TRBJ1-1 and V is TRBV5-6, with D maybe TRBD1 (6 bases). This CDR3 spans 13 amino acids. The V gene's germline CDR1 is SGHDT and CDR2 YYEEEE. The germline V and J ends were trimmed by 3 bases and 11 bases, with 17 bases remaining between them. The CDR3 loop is CASSYIQGFGAFF. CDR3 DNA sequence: TGTGCCAGCAGCTACATACAGGGATTCGGGGCTTTCTTT.

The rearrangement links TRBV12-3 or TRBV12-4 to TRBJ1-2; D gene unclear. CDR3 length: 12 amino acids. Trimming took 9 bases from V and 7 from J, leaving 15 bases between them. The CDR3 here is CASFPGLGGYTF. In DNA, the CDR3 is TGTGCCAGTTTTCCGGGCCTCGGTGGCTACACCTTC.

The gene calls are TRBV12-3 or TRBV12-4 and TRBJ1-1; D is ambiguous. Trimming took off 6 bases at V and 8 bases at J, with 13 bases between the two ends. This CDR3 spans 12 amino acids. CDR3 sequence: CASSLSRGEAFF. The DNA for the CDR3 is TGTGCCAGCAGCCTGTCGCGGGGAGAAGCTTTCTTT.

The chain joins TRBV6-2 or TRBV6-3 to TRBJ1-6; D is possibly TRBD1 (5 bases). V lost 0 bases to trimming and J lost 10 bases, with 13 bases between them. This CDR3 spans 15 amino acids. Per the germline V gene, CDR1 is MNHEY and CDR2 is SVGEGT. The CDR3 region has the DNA TGTGCCAGCAGTTACTCGGGGGGGAATGGATCACCCCTCCACTTT. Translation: CASSYSGGNGSPLHF.

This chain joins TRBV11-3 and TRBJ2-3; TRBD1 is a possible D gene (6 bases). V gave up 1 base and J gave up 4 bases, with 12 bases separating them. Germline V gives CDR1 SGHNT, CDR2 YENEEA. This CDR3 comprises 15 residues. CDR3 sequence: CASSLGIPGADTQYF. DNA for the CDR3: TGTGCCAGCAGCTTAGGAATCCCAGGGGCAGATACGCAGTATTTT.

The CDR3 is CASSLGQNYGYTF. Written as DNA, the CDR3 is TGTGCCAGCAGCTTAGGACAGAACTATGGCTACACCTTC. The gene calls are TRBV13 and TRBJ1-2; D gene uncertain. V was trimmed by 0 bases and J by 2 bases, leaving 4 bases between them. The CDR3 spans 13 residues. Germline CDR1 is PRHDT and CDR2 is FYEKMQ (reference sequence).

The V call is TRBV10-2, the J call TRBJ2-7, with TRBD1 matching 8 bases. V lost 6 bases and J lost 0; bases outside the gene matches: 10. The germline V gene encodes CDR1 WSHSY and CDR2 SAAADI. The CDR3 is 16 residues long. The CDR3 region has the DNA TGCGCCAGCAGGAGTTCCGGGACAGGTTACTCCTACGAGCAGTACTTC. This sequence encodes CASRSSGTGYSYEQYF.

CDR3 sequence: CASSEVRGGGGNQPQHF. CDR3 bases: TGTGCCAGCAGTGAAGTCCGGGGGGGTGGTGGCAATCAGCCCCAGCATTTT. This chain connects TRBV6-1 to TRBJ1-5, with TRBD1 as a possible D gene (5 bases). This CDR3 is 17 amino acids long. V gave up 1 base and J gave up 2 bases, with 15 bases separating them. Germline assignment: CDR1 MNHNS and CDR2 SASEGT.